This T cell receptor beta chain was found in a study of shared clonotypes between healthy human individuals. Among the donors, all were Caucasian adults who lived in Nashville, Tennessee. CDR3 length equals 14 residues. CDR1 SQVTM and CDR2 ANQGSEA come from the germline V gene. Germline trimming cut 5 bases from V and 7 bases from J; bases unmatched to any gene: 8. Assay execution took place at the deep level. Sequencing was performed with immunoSEQ multiplex PCR; in TCRdb, only in-frame clones are kept and a portion is missing. The table has fewer than 150,000 clones, under 70% seen once. General study findings and limits: Clonotype sharing across donors was expected to vary with sequencing depth. The study drew on few donors, limiting represented genetic and exposure-history diversity.

Regarding this clone: Its antigen is as yet unknown.

Material for sequencing was memory CD8+ T cells sorted from blood. Specified subset: CD45RO+ cells pooled with CCR7-negative TemRA cells. The sequence was collected from a woman under 40 in good health. J is TRBJ2-1 and V is TRBV29-1, with TRBD2 identical over 10 bases. The CDR3 nucleotides read TGCAGCGTTCTAGCGGGAGACGTTATGAATGAGCAGTTCTTC. Protein: CSVLAGDVMNEQFF.